The rows below give T cell receptor beta chains drawn from one sample of a study of blood T cell repertoires in COVID-19. Clones were read by immunoSEQ multiplex PCR, and TCRdb kept only the in-frame ones, dropping some. Here the sample spans 310,000 or so clones, roughly 87% being singletons. The sample comprised PBMCs or T cells enriched from blood (not recorded which). The receptor source for this set is a young woman who had recovered from COVID-19. Each CDR3 is given without its conserved first and last residue. The listing skips clone size in some rows; elsewhere it reads once, few, many or a size class.

clone_size	v_call	j_call	cdr3_length	cdr3_aa
.	TRBV11-2	TRBJ2-3	17	ASSLPPPLAAISTDTQY
once	TRBV25-1	TRBJ1-4	12	ASPAHSRSEKLF
few	TRBV27	TRBJ2-1	15	ASSQHPGAGGRNEQF
.	TRBV7-8	TRBJ1-5	15	ASSRGWGGYSNQPQH
.	TRBV30	TRBJ1-3	12	AWSALRSGNTIY
.	TRBV9	TRBJ1-2	15	ASSGRDRGLVGYGYT
.	TRBV5-1	TRBJ2-7	13	ASSLGQGEGAKQY
.	TRBV12-3/TRBV12-4	TRBJ2-5	10	ASRLTGETQY
.	TRBV5-1	TRBJ2-3	13	ASSFGQVGTDTQY
once	TRBV7-8	TRBJ2-7	14	ASSPGLAGATYEQY
few	TRBV28	TRBJ1-2	12	ASSLAPTGYGYT
.	TRBV24-1	TRBJ1-2	14	ATSDPGQDANYGYT
.	TRBV18	TRBJ1-5	14	ASSPNRANSNQPQH
.	TRBV27	TRBJ1-2	11	ASSKTTGNGYT
.	TRBV19	TRBJ2-1	13	ASSSRGDSYNEQF
.	TRBV12-3/TRBV12-4	TRBJ2-2	10	ASSYRVGELF
.	TRBV5-1	TRBJ2-1	14	ASSFMTSGRGNEQF
.	TRBV5-1	TRBJ1-1	11	ASSPGLDTEAF
.	TRBV15	TRBJ1-1	15	ATSREGRQQGRPEAF
.	TRBV6-1	TRBJ1-4	14	ASSDRQIATNEKLF
.	TRBV13	TRBJ2-7	13	ASSLGLAPTYEQY
.	TRBV7-9	TRBJ2-7	12	ASSYLAGWHEQY
few	TRBV5-1	TRBJ1-2	15	ASSDRERAPTGYGYT
few	TRBV18	TRBJ2-5	10	ASSPRQETQY
.	TRBV28	TRBJ2-5	15	ASSLFPLGSTKETQY
.	TRBV4-3	TRBJ1-6	14	ASSQDRDSRNSPLH
.	TRBV6-5	TRBJ2-3	12	ASTQAGGHDTQY
.	TRBV29-1	TRBJ1-5	11	SVATGGNQPQH
.	TRBV9	TRBJ1-4	13	ASSANRGWDEKLF
.	TRBV9	TRBJ2-1	13	ASSARAGGWDEQF
.	TRBV6-4	TRBJ1-1	13	ASSDGNRGLSEAF
.	TRBV15	TRBJ1-5	12	ATSRDRRDQPQH
few	TRBV19	TRBJ2-3	11	ASSRLADRAQY
.	TRBV28	TRBJ2-3	10	ATSPPQRPQY
.	TRBV18	TRBJ1-1	14	ASSPVEAGWNTEAF
.	TRBV28	TRBJ2-3	13	ASSFGLPSTDTQY
.	TRBV7-8	TRBJ1-5	13	ASSVNRGGNQPQH
.	TRBV5-4	TRBJ2-5	12	ASSPGEGRETQY
.	TRBV3-1/TRBV3-2	TRBJ2-4	12	ASSQDGGYGIQY
.	TRBV19	TRBJ2-7	13	ASSQGLAVSYEQY
.	TRBV28	TRBJ2-6	13	ASSYTGAGANVLT
.	TRBV4-1	TRBJ2-1	14	ASSQGLAGTYNEQF
.	TRBV6-6	TRBJ2-1	11	ASSYSSGNEQF
.	TRBV2	TRBJ1-5	12	ASSEVAGSQPQH
once	TRBV5-1	TRBJ1-1	12	ASSLGLAPAEAF
.	TRBV3-1/TRBV3-2	TRBJ2-2	13	ASSRSIQGTGELF
.	TRBV2	TRBJ2-2	12	ASSGRDNTGELF
.	TRBV11-2	TRBJ2-7	13	ASSLAGFSPTHEY
.	TRBV19	TRBJ1-3	13	ASNPRQGPGNTIY
.	TRBV5-1	TRBJ2-1	15	ASSSPRGQGLENEQF
few	TRBV10-3	TRBJ2-7	11	AISRDTVEEQY
.	TRBV28	TRBJ1-1	12	ASSLLGRNTEAF
.	TRBV28	TRBJ2-2	13	ASENRVGTTGELF
.	TRBV28	TRBJ2-1	12	ASIRDRVSNEQF
.	TRBV28	TRBJ2-5	13	ASSLLLTGAETQY
.	TRBV7-2	TRBJ2-3	13	ASSLGVGSTDTQY
.	TRBV27	TRBJ2-2	14	ASSFGQGTTLGELF